This T cell receptor beta chain was obtained from a study of regulatory T cells in long-lasting Graves disease. The time point denotes: newly diagnosed GD, antithyroid drugs for less than 3 months. Scientists built the TCR library using RNA that was extracted from PBMCs. There are 16 residues in the CDR3. V dropped 1 base and J dropped 0 bases, with 7 bases sitting between them. The germline CDR1 and CDR2 sequences are LGHNA and YSLEER. Arm-PCR with iRepertoire HTBI primers amplified the CDR3 regions for these TCR beta libraries. One entry per CDR3 protein, called by TCRdb with MiXCR from the multiplex PCR reads. Of approximately 210,000 distinct CDR3 sequences in the sample, about 17% were seen once.

The starting material was peripheral blood mononuclear cells (PBMCs), obtained at new diagnosis, from a patient treated with antithyroid drugs. This TCR came from a female donor with Graves disease. The chain has TRBV4-3 and TRBJ2-6; D is possibly TRBD1 (6 bases). The CDR3 is CASSQGQASGANVLTF. CDR3 DNA sequence: TGCGCCAGCAGCCAAGGACAGGCCTCTGGGGCCAACGTCCTGACTTTC.